The rows below give T cell receptor beta chains drawn from one sample of a study of CD8 T cells in Susac syndrome. TCRdb called the immunoSEQ multiplex PCR reads again in MiXCR, with one record for every CDR3 protein. The sample yields about 94,000 distinct CDR3 sequences, roughly 94% seen once. Material for sequencing was CD4+ T cells from PBMCs. The receptor set was obtained from a human donor with Susac syndrome. CDR3s include the opening cysteine and the closing phenylalanine or tryptophan. The D gene is left open where the match is weak. Clone size, where shown, is once, few, many, or a class for clones that have expanded.

d_call	v_call	clone_size	cdr3_length	j_call	cdr3_aa	cdr3_nt
TRBD1	TRBV30	NA	15	TRBJ1-5	CAWSVKGAGNQPQHF	TGTGCCTGGAGTGTAAAGGGGGCTGGCAATCAGCCCCAGCATTTT
NA	TRBV28	NA	15	TRBJ1-5	CASTRQAGANQPQHF	TGTGCCAGCACTAGACAGGCCGGGGCCAATCAGCCCCAGCATTTT
NA	TRBV7-2	NA	13	TRBJ1-2	CASSFGGGYGYTF	TGTGCCAGCAGCTTCGGGGGCGGATATGGCTACACCTTC
NA	TRBV6-2/TRBV6-3	once	13	TRBJ2-2	CASSWDYTGELFF	TGTGCCAGCAGTTGGGACTACACCGGGGAGCTGTTTTTT
NA	TRBV7-9	NA	15	TRBJ2-3	CASSLVQASTDTQYF	TGTGCCAGCAGCTTAGTACAGGCTAGCACAGATACGCAGTATTTT
NA	TRBV12-3/TRBV12-4	NA	13	TRBJ2-5	CASSFGTEETQYF	TGTGCCAGCAGTTTTGGGACGGAAGAGACCCAGTACTTC
TRBD2	TRBV12-3/TRBV12-4	NA	15	TRBJ2-5	CASTPLAGGPETQYF	TGTGCCAGCACTCCACTAGCGGGGGGCCCAGAGACCCAGTACTTC
NA	TRBV9	NA	15	TRBJ1-3	CASSVGGISGNTIYF	TGTGCCAGCAGCGTAGGAGGTATCTCTGGAAACACCATATATTTT
NA	TRBV12-3/TRBV12-4	NA	14	TRBJ1-6	CASSLRQPYSPLHF	TGTGCCAGCAGTCTCCGACAGCCTTATTCACCCCTCCACTTT
NA	TRBV29-1	NA	14	TRBJ2-1	CSVEARRVYNEQFF	TGCAGCGTTGAAGCAAGGCGAGTATACAATGAGCAGTTCTTC
NA	TRBV30	NA	18	TRBJ1-3	CAWSGPGARSYSGNTIYF	TGTGCCTGGAGCGGCCCGGGGGCCCGGAGTTATAGTGGAAACACCATATATTTT
NA	TRBV6-6	NA	16	TRBJ1-2	CASSYSVINDDYGYTF	TGTGCCAGCAGTTACTCGGTCATTAACGACGACTATGGCTACACCTTC
TRBD1	TRBV29-1	NA	15	TRBJ1-2	CSVGALTGSWGGYTF	TGCAGCGTCGGGGCACTGACAGGGAGCTGGGGTGGCTACACCTTC
NA	TRBV4-3	NA	13	TRBJ1-1	CASSRAANTEAFF	TGCGCCAGCAGCCGGGCGGCGAACACTGAAGCTTTCTTT
NA	TRBV27	NA	13	TRBJ1-2	CASSARTNYGYTF	TGTGCCAGCAGTGCGCGGACTAACTATGGCTACACCTTC
TRBD2	TRBV5-4	NA	14	TRBJ2-1	CASSLGTSLNEQFF	TGTGCCAGCAGCTTAGGGACTAGTCTTAATGAGCAGTTCTTC
NA	TRBV6-2/TRBV6-3	NA	13	TRBJ1-6	CARQVTQGSPLHF	TGTGCCAGACAGGTGACTCAGGGTTCACCCCTCCACTTT
NA	TRBV5-1	NA	15	TRBJ2-1	CASSLAAGPDVKQFF	TGCGCCAGCAGCTTGGCGGCAGGACCAGATGTGAAGCAGTTCTTC
NA	TRBV5-6	NA	11	TRBJ1-1	CASSLGVGAFF	TGTGCCAGCAGCTTGGGGGTTGGAGCTTTCTTT
NA	TRBV5-4	NA	17	TRBJ2-1	CASSLASGLFRDNEQFF	TGTGCCAGCAGCTTGGCCTCCGGCCTCTTCCGAGACAATGAGCAGTTCTTC
NA	TRBV3-1	NA	16	TRBJ2-1	CASSPQAGATYNEQFF	TGTGCCAGCAGCCCCCAGGCGGGGGCTACCTACAATGAGCAGTTCTTC
NA	TRBV20-1	NA	12	TRBJ2-7	CSAAGSSYEQYF	TGCAGTGCTGCGGGGTCCTCCTACGAGCAGTACTTC
NA	TRBV5-1	once	15	TRBJ2-2	CASSLTDTNTGELFF	TGCGCCAGCAGCCTGACCGATACGAACACCGGGGAGCTGTTTTTT
NA	TRBV18	NA	16	TRBJ2-2	CASSPISGPNTGELFF	TGTGCCAGCTCACCGATTTCGGGGCCTAACACCGGGGAGCTGTTTTTT
NA	TRBV20-1	NA	15	TRBJ1-5	CSARRGGDSNQPQHF	TGCAGTGCTAGAAGGGGGGGAGATAGCAATCAGCCCCAGCATTTT
NA	TRBV25-1	NA	13	TRBJ1-2	CASSDGGVYGYTF	TGTGCCAGCAGTGATGGGGGGGTCTATGGCTACACCTTC
NA	TRBV30	NA	12	TRBJ1-2	CAWAPRSYGYTF	TGTGCCTGGGCTCCAAGATCCTATGGCTACACCTTC
NA	TRBV30	NA	15	TRBJ2-3	CAWIREEWVTDTQYF	TGTGCCTGGATCCGTGAGGAATGGGTCACAGATACGCAGTATTTT
NA	TRBV9	NA	15	TRBJ2-1	CASSVGAAPYNEQFF	TGTGCCAGCAGCGTAGGGGCGGCCCCCTACAATGAGCAGTTCTTC
NA	TRBV12-3/TRBV12-4	NA	14	TRBJ1-1	CASSLGQTNTEAFF	TGTGCCAGCAGTCTTGGGCAGACGAACACTGAAGCTTTCTTT
NA	TRBV28	NA	16	TRBJ1-3	CASTIYPGSGGNTIYF	TGTGCCAGCACGATTTATCCGGGGAGTGGTGGAAACACCATATATTTT
NA	TRBV29-1	NA	13	TRBJ1-2	CSVPRGFNYGYTF	TGCAGCGTCCCCCGGGGGTTTAACTATGGCTACACCTTC
NA	TRBV30	NA	14	TRBJ2-1	CAWSGVSSYNEQFF	TGTGCCTGGAGTGGGGTGAGCTCCTACAATGAGCAGTTCTTC
NA	TRBV7-3	NA	15	TRBJ2-2	CASSSLPGKTGELFF	TGTGCCAGCAGCTCTCTCCCGGGGAAAACCGGGGAGCTGTTTTTT
TRBD1	TRBV27	NA	14	TRBJ2-4	CASSTGTGGNIQYF	TGTGCCAGCAGTACAGGGACAGGGGGAAACATTCAGTACTTC
NA	TRBV20-1	NA	14	TRBJ2-5	CSARDGLPQETQYF	TGCAGTGCTAGAGACGGACTACCCCAAGAGACCCAGTACTTC
TRBD2	TRBV6-4	NA	15	TRBJ2-3	CASSGDAGGEDTQYF	TGTGCCAGCAGTGGGGACGCGGGAGGAGAGGATACGCAGTATTTT
NA	TRBV19	NA	15	TRBJ2-1	CASSIDPSSYNEQFF	TGTGCCAGTAGTATAGATCCCAGTTCCTACAATGAGCAGTTCTTC
NA	TRBV7-8	few	15	TRBJ1-5	CASSLAGAGNQPQHF	TGTGCCAGCAGCTTAGCGGGGGCCGGCAATCAGCCCCAGCATTTT
NA	TRBV20-1	NA	14	TRBJ1-5	CSAPRAGGNQPQHF	TGCAGTGCTCCCCGGGCAGGGGGCAATCAGCCCCAGCATTTT
NA	TRBV28	NA	14	TRBJ1-5	CASRAPRPNQPQHF	TGTGCCTCGAGGGCTCCCCGCCCCAATCAGCCCCAGCATTTT
NA	TRBV18	NA	16	TRBJ2-3	CASSPRQSTFTDTQYF	TGTGCCAGCTCACCAAGACAGAGCACCTTCACAGATACGCAGTATTTT
TRBD1	TRBV12-3/TRBV12-4	NA	12	TRBJ1-2	CASSRTGDGYTF	TGTGCCAGCAGCAGGACAGGGGACGGCTACACCTTC
NA	TRBV24-1	NA	14	TRBJ1-5	CATSDSGGVQPQHF	TGTGCCACCAGTGATTCCGGCGGAGTTCAGCCCCAGCATTTT
NA	TRBV9	once	16	TRBJ1-3	CASSPQPPATGNTIYF	TGTGCCAGCAGCCCTCAGCCTCCGGCCACTGGAAACACCATATATTTT